The 24 T cell receptor beta chains given below trace back to one sample, sequenced in a study of vaccination effects on CD4 cells after COVID-19. In the ViraFEST assay, antigen-specific CD4+ clonotypes were identified by expansion after peptide-pool stimulation. Scientists isolated CD4+ T cells after a roughly nine-day culture period ended. Participants got two doses of BNT162b2 or mRNA-1273 vaccine. Sequencing used immunoSEQ multiplex PCR; TCRdb keeps in-frame clones, though not all of them. The data contain tens of thousands of clones, roughly 72% of them singletons. Antigens for these TCRs are unknown. Here the sequenced sample was CD4+ T cells from PBMCs cultured with HCoV-NL63 spike peptides, taken after COVID-19 vaccination. These receptors were taken from a human donor who received a COVID-19 vaccine.

The chain carries TRBV2 and TRBJ1-1; D perhaps matches TRBD1 (5 bases). The V gene's germline CDR1 is SNHLY and CDR2 FYNNEI. The CDR3 is made up of 13 amino acids. V lost 7 bases, J lost 0 bases, and 9 bases lay in between. CDR3 sequence reads: CASNKGLNTEAFF. The CDR3 nucleotides are TGTGCCAGCAATAAGGGGTTGAACACTGAAGCTTTCTTT.

The chain combines TRBV29-1 with TRBJ2-7; possible D gene TRBD1, 6 bases. Germline CDR1 and CDR2: SQVTM and ANQGSEA. V dropped 4 bases and J dropped 3 bases, with 10 bases sitting between them. This CDR3 has 12 residues. CDR3 sequence (DNA): TGCAGCGTTGTGGGACATTTCTACGAGCAGTACTTC. Amino acid sequence: CSVVGHFYEQYF.

This clone was seen only once. The chain recombines TRBV6-5 with TRBJ1-6; D remains unclear. Germline V CDR1 and CDR2: MNHEY, SVGAGI. This CDR3 comprises 12 residues. Trimming took 5 bases from V and 9 from J, leaving 8 bases between them. The CDR3 region is CASSTVGSPLHF. The CDR3 coding sequence is TGTGCCAGCAGTACAGTGGGTTCACCCCTCCACTTT.

The CDR3 DNA sequence: TGTGCCAGCAGCCAAGAGCAGGGCACAGATACGCAGTATTTT. Its translation: CASSQEQGTDTQYF. The rearrangement links TRBV4-2 to TRBJ2-3; no firm D call. The CDR3 runs to 14 residues. Germline assignment: CDR1 LGHNA and CDR2 YNFKEQ. Trimming cost V 0 bases and J 1 base, with 5 bases left between them.

V usage is TRBV4-1 and J usage is TRBJ2-3; D not certain. Germline V lookup: CDR1 MGHRA, CDR2 YSYEKL. Trimming took 0 bases from V and 4 from J, leaving 14 bases between them. CDR3 size: 16 residues. The CDR3 DNA reads as TGCGCCAGCAGCCAAGATGGGCTAGTTGGCTCAGATACGCAGTATTTT. This gives the protein CASSQDGLVGSDTQYF.

This sequence joins TRBV27 and TRBJ1-3; D remains ambiguous. The CDR3 is 13 amino acids. Trimming cost V 8 bases and J 5 bases, with 13 bases left between them. Germline CDR1 is MNHEY and CDR2 is SMNVEV (reference sequence). The CDR3: CASESLERNTIYF. CDR3 nucleotides: TGTGCCAGCGAGAGTCTGGAAAGAAACACCATATATTTT.

This clone was seen a handful of times. The V and J genes are TRBV2 and TRBJ2-3; TRBD2 matches at 8 bases. In germline, CDR1 is SNHLY, CDR2 FYNNEI. V lost 3 bases, J lost 2 bases, and 7 bases stayed unmatched. The CDR3 is 16 residues long. CDR3 amino acids: CASSEIAGGTTDTQYF. The CDR3 DNA is TGTGCCAGCAGTGAGATCGCGGGGGGTACCACAGATACGCAGTATTTT.

V usage is TRBV5-1 and J usage is TRBJ1-4; TRBD1 aligns across 7 bases. V shed 3 bases, J shed 4 bases, and the junction held 9 bases outside the gene matches. Germline CDR1 is SGHRS and CDR2 is YFSETQ. The CDR3 is made up of 16 amino acids. The CDR3 loop is CASSSSGQSYNEKLFF. Written as DNA, the CDR3 is TGCGCCAGCAGCTCCTCGGGACAGTCCTATAATGAAAAACTGTTTTTT.

The chain uses TRBV7-2 and TRBJ1-6; D not certain. V was trimmed by 5 bases and J by 7 bases, leaving 9 bases between them. The germline gives CDR1 SGHTA, CDR2 FQGNSA. The CDR3 is made up of 13 amino acids. The DNA of the CDR3 is TGTGCCAGCAGCCCCTCACCGAATTCACCCCTCCACTTT. Translation: CASSPSPNSPLHF.

The V and J genes are TRBV6-5 and TRBJ1-2; 12 bases are shared with TRBD1. The length of the CDR3 is 15 residues. Trimming cost V 4 bases and J 4 bases; bases outside gene matches: 4. CDR1 and CDR2 (germline): MNHEY, SVGAGI. The CDR3 here is CASSSQGQGAYGYTF. Written as DNA, the CDR3 is TGTGCCAGCAGTTCCCAGGGACAGGGGGCCTATGGCTACACCTTC.

J is TRBJ2-1 and V is TRBV7-8; 7 positions match TRBD1. The CDR3 runs to 13 residues. The V gene end was trimmed by 0 bases and the J gene end by 10 bases; junction bases not matched to a gene: 3. In germline, CDR1 is SGHVS, CDR2 FQNEAQ. The DNA for the CDR3 is TGTGCCAGCAGCTTAGCAGGCAGGGGGGAGCAGTTCTTC. It is translated as CASSLAGRGEQFF.

V gene TRBV7-2 combines with J gene TRBJ2-1, with a possible D match to TRBD1 (7 bases). The germline V and J ends were trimmed by 4 bases and 12 bases, with 13 bases remaining between them. Germline V gene lookup returns CDR1 SGHTA and CDR2 FQGNSA. CDR3 size: 12 residues. CDR3 amino acids: CASSSYQGGQFF. For the CDR3, the DNA is TGTGCCAGCAGCTCTTATCAGGGGGGGCAGTTCTTC.

The CDR3 bases are TGTGCCAGCAGCAGAGCCGCGGGGGAAACCCAGTACTTC. Translating gives CASSRAAGETQYF. V usage is TRBV5-5 and J usage is TRBJ2-5, with 7 bases aligning to TRBD2. The V and J ends lost 4 bases and 8 bases, in that order; junction bases with no gene match: 8. CDR1 and CDR2 (germline): SGHKS, YYEKEE (reference sequence). The CDR3 runs 13 residues.

This clone was observed once. The chain uses TRBV6-5 and TRBJ2-1; 10 nucleotides match TRBD2. Trimming cost V 6 bases and J 9 bases; bases outside gene matches: 11. In germline, CDR1 is MNHEY, CDR2 SVGAGI. This CDR3 spans 15 amino acids. CDR3: CASRTSGRADREQFF. For the CDR3, the DNA is TGTGCCAGCAGAACGAGCGGGAGGGCGGATCGTGAGCAGTTCTTC.

This chain uses TRBV28 with TRBJ1-3, with 7 bases that match TRBD1. The CDR3 sequence is 15 residues long. CDR1 is MDHEN and CDR2 is SYDVKM in the germline V gene. Germline trimming cut 6 bases from V and 2 bases from J; bases unmatched to any gene: 7. The CDR3 here is CASSVPTGAGNTIYF. DNA for the CDR3: TGTGCCAGCAGCGTTCCCACAGGGGCTGGAAACACCATATATTTT.

J is TRBJ2-3 and V is TRBV2, with 8 nucleotides matching TRBD1. V lost 5 bases to trimming and J lost 5 bases; unmatched junction nucleotides: 9. Germline V lookup: CDR1 SNHLY, CDR2 FYNNEI. The CDR3 has 15 residues. DNA of the CDR3: TGTGCCAGCAGTCCGGACAGGGATCGCGTAGATACGCAGTATTTT. It codes for CASSPDRDRVDTQYF.

This clone was picked up a small number of times. The chain has TRBV5-1 and TRBJ2-1, with 7 bases matching TRBD1. V was clipped by 4 bases and J by 8 bases; unmatched bases: 9. This CDR3 is 14 amino acids long. Germline V gene lookup returns CDR1 SGHRS and CDR2 YFSETQ. CDR3 residues: CASSPGTAVDEQFF. CDR3 coding DNA: TGCGCCAGCAGCCCCGGGACAGCCGTCGATGAGCAGTTCTTC.

The chain uses TRBV7-6 and TRBJ2-6; 9 bases are shared with TRBD1. V dropped 2 bases and J dropped 1; count of bases not matched to a gene: 6. Per germline, CDR1 SGHVS and CDR2 FNYEAQ. The CDR3 covers 18 residues. The CDR3 nucleotides read TGTGCCAGCAGCTTAATGGGACAGGGACTTTCTGGGGCCAACGTCCTGACTTTC. This gives the protein CASSLMGQGLSGANVLTF. Together with reference TRBV7-6 and TRBJ2-6, the CDR3 gives the full variable domain: GAGVSQSPRYKVTKRGQDVALRCDPISGHVSLYWYRQALGQGPEFLTYFNYEAQQDKSGLPNDRFSAERPEGSISTLTIQRTEQRDSAMYRCASSLMGQGLSGANVLTFGAGSRLTVL.

V is TRBV5-1 and J is TRBJ2-1; the D is unclear. This CDR3 has 13 residues. V dropped 1 base and J dropped 1 base, with 3 bases sitting between them. Germline V gives CDR1 SGHRS, CDR2 YFSETQ. The CDR3 is CASSLNSYNEQFF. In DNA, the CDR3 is TGCGCCAGCAGCTTGAATTCCTACAATGAGCAGTTCTTC.

This clone has only one observation. The CDR3 region is CSASAPFLAGEAPVSTDTQYF. The CDR3 DNA reads as TGCAGTGCTAGTGCCCCCTTCCTAGCGGGTGAAGCCCCTGTTAGCACAGATACGCAGTATTTT. The rearrangement links TRBV20-1 to TRBJ2-3, with 8 bases that match TRBD2. Germline V gives CDR1 DFQATT, CDR2 SNEGSKA (reference sequence). The CDR3 has 21 residues. J lost 0 bases, V lost 3 bases, and 23 bases had no gene match.

The chain joins TRBV9 to TRBJ1-2, with 9 bases aligning to TRBD1. Germline V gives CDR1 SGDLS, CDR2 YYNGEE. This CDR3 has 16 residues. V was clipped by 4 bases and J by 4 bases; unmatched bases: 11. CDR3 DNA: TGTGCCAGCAGCCCAAGGACGGGACAGGGAGTCTATGGCTACACCTTC. It yields the protein CASSPRTGQGVYGYTF. The full variable domain, rest sourced from reference TRBV9 and TRBJ1-2, is DSGVTQTPKHLITATGQRVTLRCSPRSGDLSVYWYQQSLDQGLQFLIQYYNGEERAKGNILERFSAQQFPDLHSELNLSSLELGDSALYFCASSPRTGQGVYGYTFGSGTRLTVV.

The rearrangement uses TRBV5-1 and TRBJ2-7; 8 bases are shared with TRBD2. Trimming at V came to 0 bases and at J to 4 bases, leaving 6 bases not matched to a gene. The length of the CDR3 is 15 residues. Germline assignment: CDR1 SGHRS and CDR2 YFSETQ. This CDR3 reads CASSLAGGGRYEQYF. In DNA, the CDR3 is TGCGCCAGCAGCTTGGCCGGGGGGGGTCGGTACGAGCAGTACTTC.

V gene TRBV19 combines with J gene TRBJ2-7; D gene unclear. Germline CDR1 is LNHDA and CDR2 is SQIVND (reference sequence). Between the trimmed V and J ends, which lost 2 bases and 6 bases, there was a span of 11 bases. There are 13 residues in the CDR3. The CDR3 coding sequence is TGTGCCAGTAGTATACCTCCACAGAGCGAGCAGTACTTC. As protein: CASSIPPQSEQYF.

The chain carries TRBV4-1 and TRBJ1-2; perhaps TRBD1 as D (5 bases). The germline V gene has CDR1 MGHRA and CDR2 YSYEKL. CDR3 size: 14 residues. V lost 4 bases to trimming and J lost 7 bases, with 16 bases between them. This chain's CDR3 is CASSRGAARGGYTF. The CDR3 coding sequence is TGCGCCAGCAGCCGAGGGGCGGCGCGAGGTGGCTACACCTTC.